This passage covers 27 T cell receptor beta chains from one sample sequenced in a study of blood T cell repertoires in COVID-19. TCRdb's copy holds only in-frame clones and misses some; the assay was immunoSEQ multiplex PCR. The sample yields under 350,000 clones, approximately 91% seen once. The sequencing sample was made of peripheral blood. These receptors were obtained from a man in his forties or fifties with acute or convalescent COVID-19.

The chain combines TRBV9 with TRBJ2-5, with 7 bases aligning to TRBD2. In germline, CDR1 is SGDLS, CDR2 YYNGEE. The CDR3 covers 16 residues. V trimming: 4 bases; J trimming: 5 bases; junction bases outside the gene matches: 14. Here the CDR3 DNA reads TGTGCCAGCAGCTACCGGGTGGGCGGGGGTGTGGAGACCCAGTACTTC. Translated, it gives CASSYRVGGGVETQYF.

The chain employs TRBV3-1 (or the pseudogene TRBV3-2) and TRBJ2-7; no firm D call. Trimming pared 1 base from V and 5 bases from J, leaving 15 bases between. The CDR3 has 15 residues. The V gene's germline CDR1 is LGHDT and CDR2 YNNKEL (reference sequence). The chain's CDR3 is CASSQGGKVPHEQYF. The CDR3 DNA follows: TGTGCCAGCAGCCAAGGCGGCAAAGTCCCCCACGAGCAGTACTTC.

The chain recombines TRBV18 with TRBJ1-2, with D perhaps TRBD1 (5 bases). CDR1 and CDR2 from the germline V gene are KGHSH and LQKENI. This CDR3 has 17 amino acids. Trimming took off 2 bases at V and 0 bases at J, with 16 bases between the two ends. The CDR3, as DNA: TGTGCCAGCTCACCAAGTCCCAGACAGACCGCTAACTATGGCTACACCTTC. This gives the protein CASSPSPRQTANYGYTF. The variable domain in full, with the rest retrieved from reference TRBV18 and TRBJ1-2, is NAGVMQNPRHLVRRRGQEARLRCSPMKGHSHVYWYRQLPEEGLKFMVYLQKENIIDESGMPKERFSAEFPKEGPSILRIQQVVRGDSAAYFCASSPSPRQTANYGYTFGSGTRLTVV.

The chain couples TRBV12-3 or TRBV12-4 to TRBJ2-1; possibly TRBD2 for D (5 bases). The CDR3 has 13 residues. The V end lost 7 bases, the J end lost 7 bases, and 14 bases lay between the germline ends. The CDR3 coding sequence is TGTGCCAGCACCGCGGGCCTGGTGAATGAGCAGTTCTTC. Translated, it gives CASTAGLVNEQFF.

This clone was seen only once. V gene TRBV11-2 combines with J gene TRBJ2-1, with D perhaps matching TRBD2 (6 bases). CDR3 length: 15 residues. CDR1 is SGHAT, CDR2 FQNNGV, per germline. V lost 2 bases and J lost 3, with 11 bases in between. The CDR3 loop reads CASSLPGGFYNEQFF. For the CDR3, the DNA is TGTGCCAGCAGCTTACCCGGGGGTTTCTACAATGAGCAGTTCTTC.

The DNA of the CDR3 is TGTGCCAGTAGTATACCCTCCGGCTATGGCTACACCTTC. Translation gives CASSIPSGYGYTF. The chain employs TRBV19 and TRBJ1-2; no definite D call. Trimming pared 2 bases from V and 4 bases from J, leaving 8 bases between. Germline lookup yields CDR1 LNHDA and CDR2 SQIVND (reference sequence). The CDR3 loop spans 13 amino acids.

The chain recombines TRBV27 with TRBJ1-2; 9 nucleotides agree with TRBD1. Germline V gene data show CDR1 as MNHEY and CDR2 as SMNVEV (reference sequence). The junction had 10 bases not matched to a gene; V was cut back by 0 bases and J by 8 bases. This CDR3 region has 16 residues. DNA of the CDR3: TGTGCCAGCAGTTTATCGGCCGGGACAGGGTATAGCGGCTACACCTTC. Translation gives CASSLSAGTGYSGYTF.

The V and J genes are TRBV7-8 and TRBJ2-2; TRBD2 matches 7 bases. The CDR3 contains 12 residues. J lost 7 bases, V lost 7 bases, and 3 bases had no gene match. Per germline, CDR1 SGHVS and CDR2 FQNEAQ. CDR3 sequence (DNA): TGTGCCAGCACCCGGGAGGTCGGGGAGCTGTTTTTT. As protein: CASTREVGELFF.

The V and J genes are TRBV27 and TRBJ2-1; possibly TRBD2 for D (5 bases). Germline CDR1 reads MNHEY; CDR2 reads SMNVEV (reference sequence). Trimming stripped 6 bases from V and 3 bases from J, with 6 bases between. The CDR3 runs to 12 residues. The CDR3 DNA follows: TGTGCCAGCAGCCGGGACTACAATGAGCAGTTCTTC. It specifies CASSRDYNEQFF.

The J gene is TRBJ2-1, the V gene TRBV9, with 11 bases identical to TRBD1. CDR3 length equals 15 residues. The germline gives CDR1 SGDLS, CDR2 YYNGEE. V shed 6 bases and J 7 bases; nucleotides not matched to a gene: 9. The CDR3 bases are TGTGCCAGCAACATACCGGGACAGGGGGGGAATGAGCAGTTCTTC. Translated: CASNIPGQGGNEQFF.

The chain recombines TRBV11-2 with TRBJ2-3; 8 bases fit TRBD2. CDR3 length: 15 amino acids. J lost 2 bases, V lost 5 bases, and 6 bases had no gene match. Germline CDR1 and CDR2: SGHAT and FQNNGV. CDR3: CASSPWTSSTDTQYF. DNA of the CDR3: TGTGCCAGCAGCCCTTGGACTAGCTCCACAGATACGCAGTATTTT.

The chain joins TRBV7-9 to TRBJ1-1, with a weak D call TRBD1 (6 bases). V lost 0 bases and J 0 bases, leaving 17 bases between the germline ends. This CDR3 comprises 18 residues. The germline V gene encodes CDR1 SEHNR and CDR2 FQNEAQ (reference sequence). The CDR3 DNA follows: TGTGCCAGCAGCTTAGCCGGGACACCCTGGGCTATGAACACTGAAGCTTTCTTT. This translates into CASSLAGTPWAMNTEAFF.

This clone was observed a single time. The chain has TRBV5-1 and TRBJ2-1; tentative D call: TRBD1 (5 bases). The CDR3 spans 16 residues. The V gene lost 0 bases and the J gene lost 5 bases, with 15 bases spanning the gap. Germline V gives CDR1 SGHRS, CDR2 YFSETQ. CDR3 residues: CASSLAWQGRHNEQFF. The CDR3 DNA reads TGCGCCAGCAGCTTGGCCTGGCAGGGCCGCCACAATGAGCAGTTCTTC.

The V and J genes are TRBV3-1 (or the pseudogene TRBV3-2) and TRBJ2-3; D perhaps matches TRBD2 (5 bases). Germline CDR1 and CDR2: LGHDT and YNNKEL (reference sequence). The CDR3 has 14 residues. Trimming removed 0 bases at V and 3 bases at J, with 7 bases between. As DNA, the CDR3 is TGTGCCAGCAGCCAAGATCGGGGAACAGATACGCAGTATTTT. This codes for CASSQDRGTDTQYF.

V is TRBV3-1 (or the pseudogene TRBV3-2) and J is TRBJ1-1; possibly TRBD1 for D (5 bases). The CDR3 is made up of 13 amino acids. From germline, CDR1 is LGHDT and CDR2 YNNKEL (reference sequence). V shed 4 bases and J shed 0 bases, with 6 bases lying between them. The chain's CDR3 is CASSPDMNTEAFF. The CDR3 DNA follows: TGTGCCAGCAGCCCGGACATGAACACTGAAGCTTTCTTT.

The V and J genes are TRBV19 and TRBJ2-3; D is possibly TRBD2 (5 bases). The CDR3 extends over 13 amino acids. Trimming took off 3 bases at V and 3 bases at J, with 7 bases between the two ends. CDR1 and CDR2 from the germline V gene are LNHDA and SQIVND (reference sequence). CDR3 amino acids: CASSMGVTDTQYF. CDR3 coding DNA: TGTGCCAGTAGTATGGGAGTTACAGATACGCAGTATTTT.

The chain couples TRBV2 to TRBJ2-1, with D possibly TRBD1 on 6 matching bases. The CDR3 is 15 residues long. V dropped 6 bases and J dropped 1 base, with 13 bases sitting between them. CDR1 and CDR2 from the germline V gene are SNHLY and FYNNEI. The CDR3 is CASRLRGNSYNEQFF. The CDR3 bases are TGTGCCAGCAGACTCAGGGGTAATTCCTACAATGAGCAGTTCTTC.

The chain carries TRBV19 and TRBJ2-7, with TRBD1 matching over 11 bases. CDR3 length: 18 amino acids. Germline V gene sequence: CDR1 LNHDA, CDR2 SQIVND (reference sequence). The junction had 13 bases not matched to a gene; V was cut back by 6 bases and J by 0 bases. The CDR3 region is CASRGRTGGFPTSYEQYF. In nucleotides, the CDR3 is TGTGCCAGTAGAGGGAGGACAGGGGGCTTCCCGACCTCCTACGAGCAGTACTTC.

This chain connects TRBV7-6 to TRBJ1-5; D is possibly TRBD1 (6 bases). There are 15 residues in the CDR3. The germline V gene encodes CDR1 SGHVS and CDR2 FNYEAQ. V was trimmed by 2 bases and J by 7 bases, leaving 15 bases between them. CDR3 protein: CASSLSSGVGQPQHF. As DNA, the CDR3 is TGTGCCAGCAGCTTAAGTTCAGGGGTTGGGCAGCCCCAGCATTTT.

V and J are TRBV5-1 and TRBJ1-1, with a possible D match to TRBD1 (6 bases). The ends were cut back, 3 bases at V and 3 bases at J, with 9 bases in the middle. Germline V CDR1 and CDR2: SGHRS, YFSETQ. This CDR3 has 13 residues. CDR3 bases: TGCGCCAGCAGCTCCAGGGGAGACACTGAAGCTTTCTTT. It encodes CASSSRGDTEAFF.

This sequence joins TRBV30 and TRBJ1-1; the D is unclear. In germline, CDR1 is GTSNPN, CDR2 SVGIG (reference sequence). V was trimmed by 7 bases and J by 1 base, leaving 7 bases between them. The CDR3 contains 11 residues. The CDR3 sequence: CASTGNTEAFF. The CDR3 DNA reads TGTGCCTCGACGGGGAACACTGAAGCTTTCTTT.

The chain couples TRBV19 to TRBJ1-5; 9 bases map to TRBD1. J lost 9 bases, V lost 7 bases, and 10 bases had no gene match. CDR1 and CDR2 from the germline V gene are LNHDA and SQIVND (reference sequence). The length of the CDR3 is 14 residues. The CDR3 coding sequence is TGTGCCAGTATGGGGACAGGGTCCTCGGGGCCCCAGCATTTT. Translation: CASMGTGSSGPQHF. Complete variable domain (other parts from reference TRBV19 and TRBJ1-5): DGGITQSPKYLFRKEGQNVTLSCEQNLNHDAMYWYRQDPGQGLRLIYYSQIVNDFQKGDIAEGYSVSREKKESFPLTVTSAQKNPTAFYLCASMGTGSSGPQHFGDGTRLSIL.

CDR3 nucleotides: TGTGCCTGGAGTACTCGGACAGCCACCGGTAACTATGGCTACACCTTC. The encoded protein is CAWSTRTATGNYGYTF. J is TRBJ1-2 and V is TRBV30, with TRBD1 as a possible D gene (6 bases). Germline V lookup: CDR1 GTSNPN, CDR2 SVGIG (reference sequence). V shed 2 bases and J shed 1 base, with 17 bases lying between them. This CDR3 is built from 16 residues.

The chain has TRBV18 and TRBJ1-2; D possibly corresponds to TRBD1 (5 bases). The length of the CDR3 is 14 residues. Trimming took 1 base from V and 3 from J, leaving 9 bases between them. Germline assignment: CDR1 KGHSH and CDR2 LQKENI. The CDR3 sequence is CASSPLETDYGYTF. The CDR3 nucleotides read TGTGCCAGCTCACCACTCGAGACAGACTATGGCTACACCTTC.

V usage is TRBV19 and J usage is TRBJ1-3; no definite D call. This CDR3 has 15 amino acids. The germline gives CDR1 LNHDA, CDR2 SQIVND (reference sequence). Trimming shortened V by 7 bases and J by 0 bases, and 13 bases separated the two germline ends. CDR3 coding DNA: TGTGCCAGTACAAGAGGCCTAAGCTCTGGAAACACCATATATTTT. Translation: CASTRGLSSGNTIYF.

This clone appeared once. The chain couples TRBV15 to TRBJ1-5, with TRBD1 as a possible D gene (6 bases). Trimming took 6 bases from V and 2 from J, leaving 17 bases between them. Germline V lookup: CDR1 LNHNV, CDR2 YYDKDF (reference sequence). The CDR3 spans 16 residues. Here the CDR3 reads CATRPFGGAGNQPQHF. CDR3 bases: TGTGCCACCAGGCCCTTCGGGGGGGCGGGCAATCAGCCCCAGCATTTT.

V gene TRBV12-3 or TRBV12-4 combines with J gene TRBJ1-1, with D possibly TRBD1 on 5 matching bases. This CDR3 has 13 residues. Trimming removed 2 bases at V and 7 bases at J, with 11 bases between. Here the CDR3 reads CASSLRGGVEAFF. DNA for the CDR3: TGTGCCAGCAGTTTAAGAGGAGGGGTTGAAGCTTTCTTT.